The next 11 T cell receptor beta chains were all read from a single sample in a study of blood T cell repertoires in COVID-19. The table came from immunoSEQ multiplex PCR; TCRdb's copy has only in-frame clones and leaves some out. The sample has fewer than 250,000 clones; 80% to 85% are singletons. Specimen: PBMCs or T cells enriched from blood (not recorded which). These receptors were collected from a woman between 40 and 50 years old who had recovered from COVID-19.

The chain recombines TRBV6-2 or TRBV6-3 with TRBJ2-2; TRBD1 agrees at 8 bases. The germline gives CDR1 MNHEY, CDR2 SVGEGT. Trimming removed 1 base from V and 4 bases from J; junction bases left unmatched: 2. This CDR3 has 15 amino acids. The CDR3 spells CASSYWTGLTGELFF. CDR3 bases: TGTGCCAGCAGTTACTGGACAGGGCTCACCGGGGAGCTGTTTTTT.

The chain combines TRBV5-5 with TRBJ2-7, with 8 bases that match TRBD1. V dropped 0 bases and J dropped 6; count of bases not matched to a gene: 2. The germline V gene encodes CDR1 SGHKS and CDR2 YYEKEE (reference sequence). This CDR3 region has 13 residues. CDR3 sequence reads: CASSLGTGSEQYV. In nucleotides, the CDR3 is TGTGCCAGCAGCTTGGGGACAGGGTCCGAGCAGTACGTC.

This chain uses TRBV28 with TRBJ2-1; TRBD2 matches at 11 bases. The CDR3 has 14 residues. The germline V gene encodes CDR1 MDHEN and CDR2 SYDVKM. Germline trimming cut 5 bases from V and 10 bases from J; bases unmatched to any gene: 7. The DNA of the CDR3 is TGTGCCAGCAGTCCGAGGACTAGCGGGCGGGAGCAGTTCTTC. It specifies CASSPRTSGREQFF.

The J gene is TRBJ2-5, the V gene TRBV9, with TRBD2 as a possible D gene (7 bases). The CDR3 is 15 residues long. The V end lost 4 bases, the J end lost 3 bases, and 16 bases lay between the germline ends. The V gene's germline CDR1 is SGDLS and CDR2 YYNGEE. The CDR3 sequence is CASSPAGRGEETQYF. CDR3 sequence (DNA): TGTGCCAGCAGCCCCGCGGGGAGGGGGGAAGAGACCCAGTACTTC.

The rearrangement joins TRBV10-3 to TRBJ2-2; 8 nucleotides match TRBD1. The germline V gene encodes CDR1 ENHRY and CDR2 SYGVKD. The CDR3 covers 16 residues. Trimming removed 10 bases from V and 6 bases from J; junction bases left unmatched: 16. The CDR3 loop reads CATPDRVNFVAGELFF. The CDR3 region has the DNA TGTGCCACCCCGGACAGGGTCAATTTTGTCGCCGGGGAGCTGTTTTTT.

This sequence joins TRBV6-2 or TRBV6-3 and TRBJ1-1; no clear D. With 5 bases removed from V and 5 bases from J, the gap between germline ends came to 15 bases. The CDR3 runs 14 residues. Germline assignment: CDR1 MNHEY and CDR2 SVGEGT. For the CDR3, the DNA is TGTGCCAGCAGTCAGCGGGCCCGTAAGACTGAAGCTTTCTTT. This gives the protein CASSQRARKTEAFF.

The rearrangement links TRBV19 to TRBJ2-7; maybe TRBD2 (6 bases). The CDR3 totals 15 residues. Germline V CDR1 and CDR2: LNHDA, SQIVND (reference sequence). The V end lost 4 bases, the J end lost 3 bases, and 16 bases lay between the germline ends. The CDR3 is CASSTSTPGDYEQYF. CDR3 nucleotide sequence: TGTGCCAGTAGTACCTCCACCCCGGGGGACTACGAGCAGTACTTC.

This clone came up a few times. The CDR3: CASSFNRGANVLTF. CDR3 in DNA: TGTGCCAGCAGCTTCAACAGGGGGGCCAACGTCCTGACTTTC. The V and J genes are TRBV6-5 and TRBJ2-6, with TRBD1 as a possible D gene (5 bases). V was trimmed by 6 bases and J by 4 bases, leaving 10 bases between them. The CDR3 is 14 residues long. Per germline, CDR1 MNHEY and CDR2 SVGAGI.

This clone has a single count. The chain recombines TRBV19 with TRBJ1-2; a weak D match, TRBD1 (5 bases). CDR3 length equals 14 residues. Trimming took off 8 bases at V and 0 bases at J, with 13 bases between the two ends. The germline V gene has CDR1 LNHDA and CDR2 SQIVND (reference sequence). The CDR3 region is CASGGLLANYGYTF. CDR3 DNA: TGTGCCAGTGGGGGACTCCTAGCTAACTATGGCTACACCTTC.

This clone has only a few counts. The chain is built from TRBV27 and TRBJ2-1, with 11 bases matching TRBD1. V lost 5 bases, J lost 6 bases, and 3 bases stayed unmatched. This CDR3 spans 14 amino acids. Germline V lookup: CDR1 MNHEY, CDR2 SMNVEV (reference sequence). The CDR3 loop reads CASSTGTGGNEQFF. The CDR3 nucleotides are TGTGCCAGCAGTACCGGGACAGGGGGCAATGAGCAGTTCTTC.

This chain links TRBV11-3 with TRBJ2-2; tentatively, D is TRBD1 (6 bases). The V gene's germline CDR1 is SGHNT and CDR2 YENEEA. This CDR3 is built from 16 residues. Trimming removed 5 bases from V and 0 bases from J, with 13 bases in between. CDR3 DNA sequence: TGTGCCAGCAGCCCCGAGACAGGCGCGAACACCGGGGAGCTGTTTTTT. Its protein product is CASSPETGANTGELFF.